The present T cell receptor (beta chain) was sequenced within a study of cytomegalovirus exposure and HLA in healthy donors. This CDR3 has 15 amino acids. The germline gives CDR1 KGHSH, CDR2 LQKENI. V lost 5 bases, J lost 2 bases, and 6 bases stayed unmatched. PCR primers comprised 60 Vbeta and 13 Jbeta primers. Assay used: immunoSEQ multiplex PCR; TCRdb lists only in-frame clones, some missing. The data contain 150,000 to 200,000 clones, approximately 65% of them singletons. Comments on this clone: What it binds is not known.

Healthy bone marrow donors made up the donors. Findings and limits, study-wide: Per a later analysis, about 15,000 TCR beta sequences showed association with HLA alleles at 0.05 false discovery rate. In vitro data verified three CMV-associated chains as specific for CMV antigens. Most likely, a cluster of highly shared sequence variants arose as a sequencing artifact.

This clonotype was obtained from a middle-aged man in good health and CMV-seronegative. Sequencing was carried out using PBMCs. This chain connects TRBV18 to TRBJ2-3, with TRBD1 identical over 8 bases. The CDR3 DNA follows: TGTGCCAGCTCAACCCGACAGGGGTACACAGATACGCAGTATTTT. The encoded protein is CASSTRQGYTDTQYF.